A selection of T cell receptor beta chains follows, all from one sample in a study of technical replicates of blood from a few donors. Only in-frame clones appear in the TCRdb table, and some are missing; sequencing was by immunoSEQ multiplex PCR. The sample lists fewer than 20,000 clones; 82% were seen once. Sequencing was carried out using PBMCs. These receptors were collected from a human donor in good health. Some clones in this sample may be carry-over from other donors' samples. The CDR3 runs from the conserved cysteine through the conserved F or W. A D gene is named only where the DNA matches it firmly. Rows may omit the clone size; those that give it use once, few, many or a size class.

>TRBV19|-|TRBJ1-1|-
TGTGCCAGTAGGCTCAGGGAAGAGGCCGAAGCTTTCTTT
CASRLREEAEAFF
>TRBV5-1|few|TRBJ1-6|-
TGCGCCAGCAGTTTGGCCGGGGGTTATTCACCCCTCCACTTT
CASSLAGGYSPLHF
>TRBV29-1|few|TRBJ1-1|-
TGCAGCGTCGCTACAGGGAACACTGAAGCTTTCTTT
CSVATGNTEAFF
>TRBV10-1|few|TRBJ2-4|-
TGCGCCAGCAGTGAGTCGGAGGGTTTAGGCAAAAACATTCAGTACTTC
CASSESEGLGKNIQYF
>TRBV7-6|medium-sized|TRBJ1-4|-
TGTGCCAGCAGCTTAGAAGTGGGGGCCGATGAAAAACTGTTTTTT
CASSLEVGADEKLFF
>TRBV11-1|-|TRBJ2-7|-
TGTGCCAGCAGCCCCAATTCCTACGAGCAGTACTTC
CASSPNSYEQYF
>TRBV7-9|-|TRBJ2-1|-
TGTGCCAGCAGCCTGGGGGCGGGAGATTGGGATGAGCAGTTCTTC
CASSLGAGDWDEQFF
>TRBV25-1|-|TRBJ2-7|TRBD2
TGTGCCAGCAGTGAGGGAGGGCCCTACGAGCAGTACTTC
CASSEGGPYEQYF
>TRBV14|-|TRBJ2-5|TRBD1
TGTGCCAGCAGCGACAGGGGGCCGAAGGAGACCCAGTACTTC
CASSDRGPKETQYF
>TRBV7-2|-|TRBJ2-7|-
TGTGCCAGCAGCAATCAGCGGACGACCTACGAGCAGTACTTC
CASSNQRTTYEQYF
>TRBV7-9|-|TRBJ1-2|-
TGTGCCAGCAGCTTTCCAGGGATCCGTGGCTACACCTTC
CASSFPGIRGYTF
>TRBV18|-|TRBJ2-2|-
TGTGCCAGCTCACCCAGGGGCGACACCGGGGAGCTGTTTTTT
CASSPRGDTGELFF
>TRBV9|-|TRBJ2-1|-
TGTGCCAGCAGCGTAGGGGGGGGGCGTCACAATGAGCAGTTCTTC
CASSVGGGRHNEQFF
>TRBV7-9|-|TRBJ2-2|-
TGTGCCAGCAGCTTACTAGCTTCCGTCGGGGAGCTGTTTTTT
CASSLLASVGELFF
>TRBV11-2|-|TRBJ2-1|TRBD2
TGTGCCAGCAACCAGCGGGAGGGCAATGAGCAGTTCTTC
CASNQREGNEQFF
>TRBV7-9|-|TRBJ2-2|-
TGTGCCAGCAGCTTAGCCTACAGACAAGACTCTCTGGGGCCCGGGGAGCTGTTTTTT
CASSLAYRQDSLGPGELFF
>TRBV28|-|TRBJ2-2|TRBD1
TGTGCCAGCAGTACAGGGACAGGGGGCGGCACCGGGGAGCTGTTTTTT
CASSTGTGGGTGELFF
>TRBV27|once|TRBJ2-1|TRBD2
TGTGCCAGCAGTTCCGGGACTAGCGGGAGTAATGAGCAGTTCTTC
CASSSGTSGSNEQFF
>TRBV7-7|-|TRBJ2-5|TRBD1
TGTGCCAGCAGCTTAGGGACAGGAGTCCAAGAGACCCAGTACTTC
CASSLGTGVQETQYF
>TRBV28|-|TRBJ2-2|-
TGTGCCACTCGGGAAGTAGCGCCTGCGAACACCGGGGAGCTGTTTTTT
CATREVAPANTGELFF
>TRBV2|-|TRBJ2-7|-
TGTGCCAGCAGTCCAGGACTTACCTACGAGCAGTACTTC
CASSPGLTYEQYF
>TRBV11-1|-|TRBJ2-3|TRBD2
TGTGCCAGCAGCCTCATCAGGACTAGCGGGAGCCCAGATACGCAGTATTTT
CASSLIRTSGSPDTQYF
>TRBV12-5|-|TRBJ2-2|TRBD2
TGTGCTAGTGGTTTGGTACCTAGCGGGAGGAACACCGGGGAGCTGTTTTTT
CASGLVPSGRNTGELFF
>TRBV21-1|-|TRBJ2-7|-
TGTGCCAGCAGCACCGGGACTAGCGGTTTAGTCACCTACGAGCAGTACTTC
CASSTGTSGLVTYEQYF
>TRBV30|-|TRBJ2-5|-
TGTGCCTGGAGTGTGGTTGAGTATGGGACCCAGTACTTC
CAWSVVEYGTQYF
>TRBV30|-|TRBJ1-3|-
TGTGCCTCCGCCTCTCCGGGGATTGGAAACACCATATATTTT
CASASPGIGNTIYF
>TRBV4-1|few|TRBJ2-5|-
TGCGCCAGCAGCCGGCGTCTTGGTGCCTCAGGGGAGACCCAGTACTTC
CASSRRLGASGETQYF
>TRBV7-2|-|TRBJ1-2|TRBD1
TGTGCCAGCAGCCCCCGGGCAGGGGGCTTTAACTATGGCTACACCTTC
CASSPRAGGFNYGYTF
>TRBV6-5|-|TRBJ2-7|-
TGTGCCAGCACCAACACATCCTACGAGCAGTACTTC
CASTNTSYEQYF
>TRBV18|-|TRBJ2-7|-
TGTGCCAGCTCACGCGGAGGAGGGAGTGGGATGGGCGAGCAGTACTTC
CASSRGGGSGMGEQYF
>TRBV29-1|-|TRBJ2-2|-
TGCAGCGTTAATAGCGGAATCAACACCGGGGAGCTGTTTTTT
CSVNSGINTGELFF
>TRBV6-1|-|TRBJ2-3|TRBD2
TGTGCCAGCAGTCAAGGGACTAGCGAGAGTACAGATACGCAGTATTTT
CASSQGTSESTDTQYF
>TRBV7-3|-|TRBJ2-3|TRBD2
TGTGCCAGCAGCCCCGGTCGAGGACTAGCGAAAACAGATACGCAGTATTTT
CASSPGRGLAKTDTQYF
>TRBV5-1|-|TRBJ2-7|-
TGCGCCAGCAGCTTAAAGGGGCCCGAGTACGAGCAGTACTTC
CASSLKGPEYEQYF
>TRBV4-1|-|TRBJ2-1|-
TGCGCCAGCAGCCAAGATCGAGCAGGCTCCTACAATGAGCAGTTCTTC
CASSQDRAGSYNEQFF
>TRBV9|-|TRBJ2-2|-
TGTGCCAGCAGCGTAGCTTCTAGCTGGACCGGGGAGCTGTTTTTT
CASSVASSWTGELFF
>TRBV7-2|-|TRBJ2-3|TRBD2
TGTGCCAGCAGCTCTCCGGGACTAGCGAAGCAGTATTTT
CASSSPGLAKQYF
>TRBV29-1|-|TRBJ2-1|TRBD2
TGCAGCGTTTGGACCCAACTAGCGGGGGGCGGTGAGCAGTTCTTC
CSVWTQLAGGGEQFF
>TRBV9|-|TRBJ2-5|TRBD2
TGTGCCAGCAATAGCGGGAGCTGGGAGACCCAGTACTTC
CASNSGSWETQYF
>TRBV5-6|-|TRBJ2-7|TRBD1
TGTGCCAGCAGCCGGAGACAGGGGCTGGGTGAGCAGTACTTC
CASSRRQGLGEQYF